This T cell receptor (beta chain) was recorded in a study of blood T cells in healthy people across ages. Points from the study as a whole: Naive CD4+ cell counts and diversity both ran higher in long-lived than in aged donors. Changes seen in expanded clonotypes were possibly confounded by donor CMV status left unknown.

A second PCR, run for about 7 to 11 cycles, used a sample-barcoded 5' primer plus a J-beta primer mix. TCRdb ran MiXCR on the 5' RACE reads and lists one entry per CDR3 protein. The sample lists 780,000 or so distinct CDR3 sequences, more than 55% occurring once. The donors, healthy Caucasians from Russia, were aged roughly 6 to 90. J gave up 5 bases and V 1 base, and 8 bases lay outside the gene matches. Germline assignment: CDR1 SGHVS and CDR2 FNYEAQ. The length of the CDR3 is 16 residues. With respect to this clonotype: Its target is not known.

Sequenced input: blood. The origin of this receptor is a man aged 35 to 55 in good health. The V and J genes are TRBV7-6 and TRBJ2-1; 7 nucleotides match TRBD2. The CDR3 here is CASSLGRLAENNEQFF. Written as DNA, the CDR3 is TGTGCCAGCAGCTTAGGGAGACTAGCAGAAAACAATGAGCAGTTCTTC.